A selection of T cell receptor beta chains follows, all from one sample in a study of T cell responses to AZD1222 COVID-19 vaccine. The data were produced by immunoSEQ multiplex PCR, yet TCRdb's version contains in-frame clones alone and is incomplete. The repertoire has 70,000 to 90,000 clones, around four fifths of them found once; the top ten carry around 21%. The sample was peripheral blood, taken on day 0 of AZD1222 vaccination. The receptor set was obtained from an adult in good health. Both conserved end residues are part of each CDR3. The D gene is left open where the match is weak. Some rows have no size entry. The others give once, few or many, or a class for an expanded clone.

TRBV5-8,-,TRBJ2-7,few,CASSLPGLVSEQYF,TGTGCCAGCAGCTTGCCAGGTTTAGTCAGCGAGCAGTACTTC
TRBV7-2,-,TRBJ2-6,-,CASSLGERQSGANVLTF,TGTGCCAGCAGCTTAGGAGAGCGTCAGTCTGGGGCCAACGTCCTGACTTTC
TRBV19,-,TRBJ2-5,-,CASSSGRGRETQYF,TGTGCCAGTAGTTCCGGTAGGGGGAGAGAGACCCAGTACTTC
TRBV10-3,-,TRBJ2-2,-,CAISGLDTGELFF,TGTGCCATCAGTGGTCTAGATACCGGGGAGCTGTTTTTT
TRBV5-1,-,TRBJ2-7,-,CASSFSSDSTYEQYF,TGCGCCAGCAGCTTTTCCTCCGACAGTACCTACGAGCAGTACTTC
TRBV6-2/TRBV6-3,-,TRBJ2-4,-,CASSYTGADHKNIQYF,TGTGCCAGCAGTTACACGGGAGCCGACCACAAAAACATTCAGTACTTC
TRBV5-1,-,TRBJ2-3,-,CASREGGTDTQYF,TGCGCCAGCAGAGAGGGAGGAACAGATACGCAGTATTTT
TRBV4-2,-,TRBJ1-2,-,CASSQPYQDSYGYTF,TGTGCCAGCAGCCAACCCTATCAAGACAGCTATGGCTACACCTTC
TRBV4-1,TRBD2,TRBJ2-2,-,CASSPGLAHYGDTGELFF,TGCGCCAGCAGCCCGGGACTAGCGCATTATGGAGACACCGGGGAGCTGTTTTTT
TRBV11-2,-,TRBJ2-3,-,CASSLGQVSTDTQYF,TGTGCCAGCAGCTTAGGCCAGGTCAGCACAGATACGCAGTATTTT
TRBV12-3/TRBV12-4,-,TRBJ2-3,-,CASSFRQDTQYF,TGTGCCAGCAGTTTTCGACAAGATACGCAGTATTTT
TRBV2,-,TRBJ1-2,-,CASSETGQNGYTF,TGTGCCAGCAGTGAAACGGGACAAAATGGCTACACCTTC
TRBV19,TRBD1,TRBJ1-5,-,CASSITTGGRRPQHF,TGTGCCAGTAGTATAACGACAGGGGGTCGACGGCCCCAGCATTTT
TRBV10-2,-,TRBJ2-7,-,CASRGRANYEQYF,TGCGCCAGCAGGGGCAGGGCAAACTACGAGCAGTACTTC
TRBV7-6,TRBD1,TRBJ1-3,-,CASSRTGGEGNTIYF,TGTGCCAGCAGCCGTACAGGGGGCGAAGGAAACACCATATATTTT
TRBV20-1,TRBD1,TRBJ2-5,-,CSASWDRVQETQYF,TGCAGTGCTAGTTGGGACAGAGTCCAAGAGACCCAGTACTTC
TRBV20-1,-,TRBJ1-1,-,CSASGTGKFLTEAFF,TGCAGTGCTAGTGGGACTGGGAAGTTCCTCACTGAAGCTTTCTTT
TRBV10-1,TRBD2,TRBJ2-2,-,CASKAGEAGELFF,TGCGCCAGCAAGGCGGGAGAGGCCGGGGAGCTGTTTTTT
TRBV29-1,TRBD2,TRBJ2-1,-,CSARLAFNEQFF,TGCAGCGCCAGACTAGCGTTCAATGAGCAGTTCTTC
TRBV5-1,TRBD1,TRBJ2-5,-,CASSLPGTGSQTQYF,TGCGCCAGCAGCCTACCTGGGACAGGGAGCCAGACCCAGTACTTC
TRBV4-3,-,TRBJ2-3,-,CASSQEGLSSSTQYF,TGCGCCAGCAGCCAGGAGGGTCTATCGTCTAGTACGCAGTATTTT
TRBV18,-,TRBJ1-5,once,CASSPAPLGDQPQHF,TGTGCCAGCTCACCGGCGCCCCTCGGGGATCAGCCCCAGCATTTT
TRBV6-4,-,TRBJ2-3,-,CASSDRGRNTDTQYF,TGTGCCAGCAGTGACCGTGGGAGAAACACAGATACGCAGTATTTT
TRBV28,-,TRBJ1-3,few,CASKPGVEHTIYF,TGTGCCAGCAAGCCAGGGGTTGAACACACCATATATTTT
TRBV10-3,TRBD1,TRBJ2-3,once,CAISESWDRGPDTQYF,TGTGCCATCAGTGAGTCATGGGACAGGGGCCCAGATACGCAGTATTTT
TRBV11-2,-,TRBJ2-7,many,CASSLDPPGPKSSYEQYF,TGTGCCAGCAGCTTAGATCCCCCGGGGCCCAAAAGCTCCTACGAGCAGTACTTC
TRBV18,TRBD2,TRBJ2-4,-,CASSIGTSGTSRGKNIQYF,TGTGCCAGCTCAATCGGGACTAGCGGGACCTCCCGGGGCAAAAACATTCAGTACTTC
TRBV7-9,-,TRBJ2-1,-,CASRPGRSFSYNEQFF,TGTGCCAGCAGACCCGGACGTTCCTTCTCCTACAATGAGCAGTTCTTC
TRBV19,-,TRBJ1-2,many,CASSDSASGGGYTF,TGTGCCAGTAGTGACTCAGCGAGCGGAGGTGGCTACACCTTC